This T cell receptor beta chain was profiled in a study of blood T cell repertoires in COVID-19. Study-wide background: Samples representing acute and convalescent COVID-19 were sourced from the United States, Italy and Spain. From T cells, B-cell-depleted T cells, or PBMCs came the material, which was cDNA or gDNA.

Data came from immunoSEQ multiplex PCR; TCRdb stores just in-frame clones and leaves some out. The sample holds some 41,000 clones, approximately 91% seen once. The sample was peripheral blood. The source is a human donor in a cohort sampled during active COVID-19.

CDR3 sequence: CASSLGQGDGYTF. The CDR3 DNA reads TGTGCCAGCAGTCTAGGACAGGGCGATGGCTACACCTTC. V gene TRBV6-2 or TRBV6-3 combines with J gene TRBJ1-2; TRBD1 aligns across 8 bases. The germline CDR1 and CDR2 sequences are MNHEY and SVGEGT. The ends lost 5 bases at V and 6 bases at J; junction bases unmatched: 5. The CDR3 runs 13 residues.